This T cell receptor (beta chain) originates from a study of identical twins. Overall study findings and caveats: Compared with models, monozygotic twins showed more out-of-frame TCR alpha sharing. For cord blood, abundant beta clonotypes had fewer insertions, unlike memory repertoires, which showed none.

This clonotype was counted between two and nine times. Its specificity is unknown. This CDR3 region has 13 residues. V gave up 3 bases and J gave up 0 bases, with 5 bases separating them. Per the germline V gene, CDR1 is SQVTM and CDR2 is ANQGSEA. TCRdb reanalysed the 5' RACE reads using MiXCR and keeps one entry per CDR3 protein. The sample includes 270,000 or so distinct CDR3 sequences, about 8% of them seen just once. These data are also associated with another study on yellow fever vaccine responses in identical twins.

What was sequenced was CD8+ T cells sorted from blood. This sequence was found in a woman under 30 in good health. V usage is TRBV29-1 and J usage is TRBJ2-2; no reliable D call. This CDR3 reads CSVEETNTGELFF. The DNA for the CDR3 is TGCAGCGTTGAGGAGACGAACACCGGGGAGCTGTTTTTT.